This TCR beta chain was obtained from a study of T cells in Graves' hyperthyroidism and ophthalmopathy. Trimming removed 5 bases at V and 4 bases at J, with 17 bases between. The CDR3 runs to 14 residues. The germline CDR1 and CDR2 sequences are DFQATT and SNEGSKA (reference sequence). RNA transcripts were the template for amplifying TCR beta CDR3 regions. TCR CDR3 regions were first amplified by RT-PCR with HTBI primers. Using its own MiXCR run on the multiplex PCR reads, TCRdb lists one record per CDR3 protein. The top ten clones hold about 8% of a sample with a few hundred thousand distinct CDR3 sequences, under 60% of them seen once.

The source is a woman between 18 and 29 years old with Graves' hyperthyroidism. Sequenced input: peripheral blood or thyroid tissue (not recorded which). The chain has TRBV20-1 and TRBJ1-1; D might be TRBD1 (5 bases). This CDR3 reads CSASPQSTATEAFF. Written as DNA, the CDR3 is TGCAGTGCTTCCCCCCAGTCGACAGCCACTGAAGCTTTCTTT.